Listed below are T cell receptor beta chains from one sample, sequenced in a study of PD-L1 blockade in urothelial cancer. Profiling relied on immunoSEQ multiplex PCR, and the TCRdb table lists in-frame clones only, not all of them. This sample yields some 49,000 clones, of which approximately 90% are seen a single time; 7.6% belongs to the top ten. Sequences were derived from PBMCs, sampled around atezolizumab (anti-PD-L1) treatment. The receptors derive from a man in his 60s with urothelial cancer. The CDR3 runs from the conserved cysteine through the conserved F or W. A D gene is named only where the DNA matches it firmly. Clone size is shown for a subset of rows, as once, few, many or a class of expanded clone.

d_call cdr3_length j_call v_call clone_size cdr3_nt cdr3_aa
NA 13 TRBJ2-4 TRBV6-5 NA TGTGCCAGCAGTGCACAGGGTACGGACATTCAGTACTTC CASSAQGTDIQYF
TRBD1 15 TRBJ2-7 TRBV7-3 NA TGTGCCAGCCGCCCTACGACAGGGCCGCTCTACGAGCAGTACTTC CASRPTTGPLYEQYF
NA 13 TRBJ1-2 TRBV6-1 NA TGTGCCAGCAGTGAATCAGGGAGGAATGGCTACACCTTC CASSESGRNGYTF
NA 19 TRBJ2-4 TRBV15 NA TGTGCCACCAGCAGAGTCCAGAGGGGGACCAGCGTGGCCAAAAACATTCAGTACTTC CATSRVQRGTSVAKNIQYF
TRBD1 15 TRBJ1-1 TRBV5-6 NA TGTGCCAGCAGCTTGTCAGGGGGCTCAAGCACTGAAGCTTTCTTT CASSLSGGSSTEAFF
NA 16 TRBJ2-7 TRBV4-1 NA TGCGCCAGCAGCCAAGCCCACGGGGAGGACTCCTACGAGCAGTACTTC CASSQAHGEDSYEQYF
TRBD2 13 TRBJ2-3 TRBV7-2 NA TGTGCCAGCAGCTTATCCGGGGGGGATACGCAGTATTTT CASSLSGGDTQYF
NA 13 TRBJ2-3 TRBV10-3 NA TGTGCCATCAGTGAGGGCGGGACAGATACGCAGTATTTT CAISEGGTDTQYF
NA 13 TRBJ2-3 TRBV10-1 NA TGCGCCAGCAGTGAAGGAGGCACAGATACGCAGTATTTT CASSEGGTDTQYF
NA 17 TRBJ2-2 TRBV7-2 NA TGTGCCAGCAGCTTAGTTCCCCCGCTAGCGAGCACCGGGGAGCTGTTTTTT CASSLVPPLASTGELFF
TRBD2 16 TRBJ2-7 TRBV7-2 NA TGTGCCAGCAGCTTAGGCCCAGCGGGGGGGGCCTACGAGCAGTACTTC CASSLGPAGGAYEQYF
NA 12 TRBJ1-2 TRBV29-1 NA TGCAGCGTTTCGGGACAAAGCTATGGCTACACCTTC CSVSGQSYGYTF
TRBD1 16 TRBJ1-2 TRBV6-1 NA TGTGCCAGCAGTGCTAACTTGGGACAGACCACCTATGGCTACACCTTC CASSANLGQTTYGYTF
NA 16 TRBJ2-7 TRBV5-4 NA TGTGCCAGCAGCTTGGGTTTAGGCACAGGTACCTACGAGCAGTACTTC CASSLGLGTGTYEQYF
TRBD1 13 TRBJ2-7 TRBV10-3 few TGTGCCACACGAGGGGGCTACGGGAACGAGCAGTACTTC CATRGGYGNEQYF
TRBD1 15 TRBJ1-5 TRBV6-6 few TGTGCCAGCCGGACAGCGGAAGGGGGCGTTCAGCCCCAGCATTTT CASRTAEGGVQPQHF
NA 13 TRBJ2-1 TRBV11-2 NA TGTGCCAGCAGCTTAGGCGGATACAATGAGCAGTTCTTC CASSLGGYNEQFF
TRBD1 15 TRBJ2-2 TRBV4-1 NA TGCGCCAGCATGAGGACAGGGGGTAACACCGGGGAGCTGTTTTTT CASMRTGGNTGELFF
NA 16 TRBJ2-3 TRBV19 once TGTGCCAGTAGTATAGTTTCTAGCGAGTTCACAGATACGCAGTATTTT CASSIVSSEFTDTQYF
NA 15 TRBJ2-7 TRBV6-5 NA TGTGCCAGCAGTAAATCTAAGTATGTCCTTTACGAGCAGTACTTC CASSKSKYVLYEQYF
TRBD1 14 TRBJ2-7 TRBV28 NA TGTGCCAGCAGAATGACAGGGAGCTCCTACGAGCAGTACTTC CASRMTGSSYEQYF
NA 18 TRBJ1-5 TRBV19 NA TGTGCCAGTAGTACCGCCGCCTCCAGGGCGGTCGGCAATCAGCCCCAGCATTTT CASSTAASRAVGNQPQHF
TRBD1 14 TRBJ1-4 TRBV18 few TGTGCCAGCACCTCGGGACAGGGAGGTGAAAAACTGTTTTTT CASTSGQGGEKLFF
NA 14 TRBJ1-1 TRBV5-1 NA TGCGCCAGCAGCTCCTACGATAGCGGGACTGAAGCTTTCTTT CASSSYDSGTEAFF
TRBD2 15 TRBJ2-5 TRBV9 once TGTGCCAGCAGCGTCTCCCCGGGGGGCCAAGAGACCCAGTACTTC CASSVSPGGQETQYF
TRBD1 14 TRBJ2-7 TRBV7-9 few TGTGCCAGCAGCCCGGGACAGGGGAGGGACGAGCAGTACTTC CASSPGQGRDEQYF
TRBD1 14 TRBJ2-2 TRBV18 NA TGTGCCAGCTCTCCGGACAGGGCAGCCGGGGAGCTGTTTTTT CASSPDRAAGELFF
TRBD1 13 TRBJ1-3 TRBV9 NA TGTGCCAGCAGCGCGGGACAGGGGGACACCATATATTTT CASSAGQGDTIYF
NA 16 TRBJ1-3 TRBV7-9 few TGTGCCAGCAGCTTACGGGGATTTAGCTCTGGAAACACCATATATTTT CASSLRGFSSGNTIYF
NA 16 TRBJ1-1 TRBV5-6 NA TGTGCCAGCAGCTTGCCCTCGAGAGATTCGAACACTGAAGCTTTCTTT CASSLPSRDSNTEAFF
TRBD1 15 TRBJ2-3 TRBV15 NA TGTGCCACCAGCACTGACAGGGGGCCCACAGATACGCAGTATTTT CATSTDRGPTDTQYF
NA 14 TRBJ1-1 TRBV11-2 NA TGTGCCAGCAGTCTGAGGACAGAGAACACTGAAGCTTTCTTT CASSLRTENTEAFF
NA 13 TRBJ2-7 TRBV18 NA TGTGCCAGCTCACCAGCCAGGGGCGGCGAGCAGTACTTC CASSPARGGEQYF
TRBD1 16 TRBJ1-2 TRBV5-1 NA TGCGCCAGCAGCCAGGCCCTCTTTACAGGGGGCGAGGGCTACACCTTC CASSQALFTGGEGYTF